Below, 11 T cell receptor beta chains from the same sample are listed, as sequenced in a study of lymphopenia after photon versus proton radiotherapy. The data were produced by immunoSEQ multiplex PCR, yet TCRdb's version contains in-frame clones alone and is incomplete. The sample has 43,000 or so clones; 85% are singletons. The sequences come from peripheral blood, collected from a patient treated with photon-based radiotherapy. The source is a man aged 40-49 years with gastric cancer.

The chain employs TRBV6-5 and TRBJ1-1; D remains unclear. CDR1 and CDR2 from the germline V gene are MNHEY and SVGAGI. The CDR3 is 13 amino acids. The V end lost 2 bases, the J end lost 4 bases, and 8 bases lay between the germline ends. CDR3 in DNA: TGTGCCAGCAGTTACGCCCCGCCCACTGAAGCTTTCTTT. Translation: CASSYAPPTEAFF.

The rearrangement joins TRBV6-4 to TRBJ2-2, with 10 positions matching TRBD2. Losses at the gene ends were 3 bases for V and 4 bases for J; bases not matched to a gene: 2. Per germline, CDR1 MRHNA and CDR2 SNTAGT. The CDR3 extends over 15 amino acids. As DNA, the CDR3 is TGTGCCAGCAGTGAAAGCGGGGGGGCCACCGGGGAGCTGTTTTTT. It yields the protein CASSESGGATGELFF.

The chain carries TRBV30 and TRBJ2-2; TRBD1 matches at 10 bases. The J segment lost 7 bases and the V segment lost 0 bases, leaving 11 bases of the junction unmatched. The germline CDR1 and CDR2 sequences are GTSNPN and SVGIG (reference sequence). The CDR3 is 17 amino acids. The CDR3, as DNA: TGTGCCTGGAGTGTTATTAGGACAGGGGGGGCTCTCGGGGAGCTGTTTTTT. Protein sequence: CAWSVIRTGGALGELFF. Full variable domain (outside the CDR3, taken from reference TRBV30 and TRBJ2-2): SQTIHQWPATLVQPVGSPLSLECTVEGTSNPNLYWYRQAAGRGLQLLFYSVGIGQISSEVPQNLSASRPQDRQFILSSKKLLLSDSGFYLCAWSVIRTGGALGELFFGEGSRLTVL.

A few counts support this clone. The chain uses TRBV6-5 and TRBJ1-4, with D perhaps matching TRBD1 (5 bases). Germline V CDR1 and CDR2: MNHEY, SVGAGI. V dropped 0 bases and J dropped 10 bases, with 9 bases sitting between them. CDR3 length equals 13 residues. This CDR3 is CASSYSTGGKLFF. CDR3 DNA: TGTGCCAGCAGTTACTCGACGGGGGGAAAACTGTTTTTT.

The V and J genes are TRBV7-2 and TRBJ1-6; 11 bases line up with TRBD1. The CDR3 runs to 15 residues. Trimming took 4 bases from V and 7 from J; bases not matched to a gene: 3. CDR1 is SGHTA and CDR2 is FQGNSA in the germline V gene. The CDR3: CASSWDRGTNSPLHF. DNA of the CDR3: TGTGCCAGCAGCTGGGACAGGGGGACGAATTCACCCCTCCACTTT.

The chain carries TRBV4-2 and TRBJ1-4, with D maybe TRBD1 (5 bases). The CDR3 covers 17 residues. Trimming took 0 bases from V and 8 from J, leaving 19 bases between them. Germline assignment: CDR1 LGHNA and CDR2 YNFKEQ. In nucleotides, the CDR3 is TGTGCCAGCAGCCAAGATCCCCTCGGGGCCCTAAAGGAAAAACTGTTTTTT. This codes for CASSQDPLGALKEKLFF.

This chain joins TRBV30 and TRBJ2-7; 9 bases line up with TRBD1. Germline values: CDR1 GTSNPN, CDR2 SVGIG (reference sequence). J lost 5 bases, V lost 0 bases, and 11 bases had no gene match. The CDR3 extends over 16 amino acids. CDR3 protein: CAWSVPPGTGNHEQYF. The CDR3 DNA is TGTGCCTGGAGTGTACCTCCCGGGACAGGGAACCACGAGCAGTACTTC.

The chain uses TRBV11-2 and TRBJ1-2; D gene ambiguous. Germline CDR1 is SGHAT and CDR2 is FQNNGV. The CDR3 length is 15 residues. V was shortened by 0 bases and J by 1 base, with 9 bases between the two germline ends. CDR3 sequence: CASSLDLWDNYGYTF. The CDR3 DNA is TGTGCCAGCAGCTTAGATCTTTGGGATAACTATGGCTACACCTTC.

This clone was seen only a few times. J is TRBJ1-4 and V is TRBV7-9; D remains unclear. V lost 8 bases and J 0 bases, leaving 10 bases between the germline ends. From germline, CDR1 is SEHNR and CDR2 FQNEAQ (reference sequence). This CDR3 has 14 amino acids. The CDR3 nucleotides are TGTGCCAGCGAGAAACTCGCAACTAATGAAAAACTGTTTTTT. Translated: CASEKLATNEKLFF.

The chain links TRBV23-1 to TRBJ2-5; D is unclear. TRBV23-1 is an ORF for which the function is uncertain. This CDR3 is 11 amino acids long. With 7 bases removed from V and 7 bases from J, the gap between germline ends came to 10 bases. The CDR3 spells CASIPRRTQYF. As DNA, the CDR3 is TGCGCCAGCATCCCCCGGCGGACCCAGTACTTC.

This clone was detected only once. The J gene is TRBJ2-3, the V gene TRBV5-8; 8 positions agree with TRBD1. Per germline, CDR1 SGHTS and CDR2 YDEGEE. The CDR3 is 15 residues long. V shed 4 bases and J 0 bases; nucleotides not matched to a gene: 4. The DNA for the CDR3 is TGTGCCAGCAGCGCGAGACAGGGGAGCACAGATACGCAGTATTTT. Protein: CASSARQGSTDTQYF.